This paragraph reports one T cell receptor beta chain. As yet, its antigen is unknown. Brentuximab vedotin exposure varied, and every patient relapsed after autologous stem cell transplantation. The data belong to a study of PD-1 blockade in classical Hodgkin lymphoma. Notes on the study in general: Reports described newly diagnosed patients as having lower baseline TCR diversity than healthy donors. Only CD4+ TCR diversity, not CD8+, had risen significantly by C4D1. Partial responders and progressors had significantly lower baseline TCR diversity.

Sequencing was performed with immunoSEQ multiplex PCR; in TCRdb, only in-frame clones are kept and a portion is missing. The sample has some 45,000 clones, about 88% seen once. The TCR comes from a human donor with classical Hodgkin lymphoma. The sequences come from peripheral blood mononuclear cells (PBMCs), collected at baseline.

The CDR3 nucleotides read TGTGCCAGCAGTTTATTGGGACTAGCGGGCAGCTCCTACAATGAGCAGTTCTTC. Its protein is CASSLLGLAGSSYNEQFF. V is TRBV28 and J is TRBJ2-1; 12 positions agree with TRBD2. V trimming: 1 base; J trimming: 0 bases; junction bases outside the gene matches: 4. The CDR3 loop spans 18 amino acids. CDR1 is MDHEN and CDR2 is SYDVKM in the germline V gene.